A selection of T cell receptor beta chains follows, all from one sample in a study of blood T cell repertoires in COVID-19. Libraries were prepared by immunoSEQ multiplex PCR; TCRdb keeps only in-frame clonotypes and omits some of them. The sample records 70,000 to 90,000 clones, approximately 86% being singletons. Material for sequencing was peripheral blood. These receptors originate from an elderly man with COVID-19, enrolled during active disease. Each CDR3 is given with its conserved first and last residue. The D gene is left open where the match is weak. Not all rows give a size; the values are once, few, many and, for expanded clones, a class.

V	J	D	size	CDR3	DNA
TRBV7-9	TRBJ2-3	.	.	CASSTGTGSGRLTDTQYF	TGTGCCAGCAGTACCGGGACAGGGAGCGGGAGACTCACAGATACGCAGTATTTT
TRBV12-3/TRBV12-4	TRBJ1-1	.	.	CASSKREITEAFF	TGTGCCAGCAGTAAACGGGAGATCACTGAAGCTTTCTTT
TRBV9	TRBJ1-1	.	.	CASSDLGPGTEAFF	TGTGCCAGCAGCGATCTGGGCCCTGGTACTGAAGCTTTCTTT
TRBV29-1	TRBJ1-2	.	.	CSVGTGDGYTF	TGCAGCGTCGGGACGGGGGACGGCTACACCTTC
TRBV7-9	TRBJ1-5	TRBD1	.	CASSPGDSRIQPQHF	TGTGCCAGCAGCCCTGGGGACAGCCGTATTCAGCCCCAGCATTTT
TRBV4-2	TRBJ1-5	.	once	CASSQDRFQPQHF	TGTGCCAGCAGCCAAGATCGGTTTCAGCCCCAGCATTTT
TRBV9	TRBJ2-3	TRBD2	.	CASSGTSGVTDTQYF	TGTGCCAGCAGCGGCACTAGCGGGGTCACAGATACGCAGTATTTT
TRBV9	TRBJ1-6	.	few	CASSPSLGHTLHF	TGTGCCAGCAGCCCGTCTTTGGGGCACACCCTCCACTTT
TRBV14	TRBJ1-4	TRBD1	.	CASSPRQGATNEKLFF	TGTGCCAGCAGCCCTCGACAGGGTGCAACTAATGAAAAACTGTTTTTT
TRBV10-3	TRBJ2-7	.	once	CAISASISYEQYF	TGTGCCATCAGTGCCAGTATCTCCTACGAGCAGTACTTC
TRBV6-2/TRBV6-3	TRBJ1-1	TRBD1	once	CASSSHETGPKNTEAFF	TGTGCCAGCAGTTCCCATGAGACAGGGCCCAAGAACACTGAAGCTTTCTTT
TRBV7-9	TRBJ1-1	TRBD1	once	CASRGDSSRTEAFF	TGTGCCAGCAGGGGGGACAGTTCACGGACTGAAGCTTTCTTT
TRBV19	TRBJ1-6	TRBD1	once	CASSTPGQGASSPLHF	TGTGCCAGTAGTACCCCTGGACAGGGGGCCAGTTCACCCCTCCACTTT
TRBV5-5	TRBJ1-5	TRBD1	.	CASSPGTEPGNQPQHF	TGTGCCAGCAGCCCCGGGACAGAGCCAGGGAATCAGCCCCAGCATTTT
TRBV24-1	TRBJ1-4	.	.	CATSGQSTEKLFF	TGTGCCACCAGTGGACAGAGCACCGAAAAACTGTTTTTT
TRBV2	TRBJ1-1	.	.	CASSKILSPRTSEAFF	TGTGCCAGCAGTAAAATCCTTTCCCCTAGAACCTCTGAAGCTTTCTTT
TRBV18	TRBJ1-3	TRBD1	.	CASSPDRGENTIYF	TGTGCCAGCTCACCCGACAGGGGTGAAAACACCATATATTTT
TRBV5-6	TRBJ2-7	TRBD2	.	CASSLDLTGGGIREQYF	TGTGCCAGCAGCTTGGACCTTACGGGGGGTGGTATTCGCGAGCAGTACTTC